Listed here are 10 T cell receptor beta chains from one sample, sequenced in a study of long-term antiretroviral therapy in people with HIV. The authors ran the immunoSEQ assay, v3.0, at survey level. Assay used: immunoSEQ multiplex PCR; TCRdb lists only in-frame clones, some missing. The data show over 25,000 clones, about 80% seen once. The starting material was unsorted PBMCs, obtained 1.1 years before starting antiretroviral therapy. The receptors come from a woman aged 25-40 years with HIV.

The genes are TRBV4-2 and TRBJ2-5, with 8 bases identical to TRBD2. V was clipped by 0 bases and J by 2 bases; unmatched bases: 8. The CDR3 spans 17 residues. Germline V gene lookup returns CDR1 LGHNA and CDR2 YNFKEQ. The CDR3: CASSQDGAGGRQETQYF. The CDR3 DNA reads as TGTGCCAGCAGCCAAGATGGGGCGGGGGGCCGACAAGAGACCCAGTACTTC.

This clone has a single count. This rearrangement joins TRBV5-6 to TRBJ1-1; no clear D. CDR3 length equals 13 residues. V lost 0 bases, J lost 4 bases, and 7 bases lay in between. CDR1 is SGHDT, CDR2 YYEEEE, per germline. The CDR3 sequence: CASSLGPLTEAFF. For the CDR3, the DNA is TGTGCCAGCAGCTTGGGACCACTCACTGAAGCTTTCTTT.

The chain joins TRBV6-5 to TRBJ1-2; no clear D gene. This CDR3 is built from 15 residues. V was pared by 3 bases and J by 6 bases, with 17 bases between. Per the germline V gene, CDR1 is MNHEY and CDR2 is SVGAGI. CDR3 amino acids: CASSYSSSWGDGYTF. The CDR3 nucleotides read TGTGCCAGCAGTTATAGTAGTTCTTGGGGAGATGGCTACACCTTC.

The chain carries TRBV7-3 and TRBJ2-2, with no clear D. V was clipped by 0 bases and J by 1 base, with 9 bases between them. The CDR3 is made up of 16 amino acids. Germline-derived CDR1 and CDR2 are SGHTA and FQGTGA. The CDR3 DNA reads TGTGCCAGCAGCTTAACGACGGTGGGGAACACCGGGGAGCTGTTTTTT. Protein product: CASSLTTVGNTGELFF. Filled out from reference TRBV7-3 and TRBJ2-2, the complete variable domain reads GAGVSQTPSNKVTEKGKYVELRCDPISGHTALYWYRQSLGQGPEFLIYFQGTGAADDSGLPNDRFFAVRPEGSVSTLKIQRTERGDSAVYLCASSLTTVGNTGELFFGEGSRLTVL.

V is TRBV6-5 and J is TRBJ2-7, with D uncertain. The CDR3 loop spans 12 amino acids. Looked up from germline, CDR1 is MNHEY and CDR2 is SVGAGI. With 2 bases removed from V and 4 bases from J, the gap between germline ends came to 6 bases. The DNA for the CDR3 is TGTGCCAGCAGTTACAGTTTTTACGAGCAGTACTTC. Translating it yields CASSYSFYEQYF.

The chain uses TRBV11-2 and TRBJ2-5; 8 bases are shared with TRBD1. Germline V gene lookup returns CDR1 SGHAT and CDR2 FQNNGV. V gave up 1 base and J gave up 4 bases; unmatched junction bases: 5. The CDR3 has 15 amino acids. The CDR3 is CASSLALGQGETQYF. As DNA, the CDR3 is TGTGCCAGCAGCTTAGCCTTAGGACAGGGAGAGACCCAGTACTTC.

This chain uses TRBV11-2 with TRBJ2-5; 14 bases agree with TRBD2. This CDR3 comprises 17 residues. Germline CDR1 is SGHAT and CDR2 is FQNNGV. V dropped 1 base and J dropped 5; count of bases not matched to a gene: 6. CDR3 in amino acids: CASSLARLAGGLETQYF. The CDR3 DNA follows: TGTGCCAGCAGCTTAGCTCGACTAGCGGGGGGGTTGGAGACCCAGTACTTC.

This chain uses TRBV6-5 with TRBJ1-1; the match to TRBD1 covers 9 bases. V lost 2 bases, J lost 1 base, and 2 bases stayed unmatched. Germline CDR1 and CDR2: MNHEY and SVGAGI. CDR3 length: 15 amino acids. In nucleotides, the CDR3 is TGTGCCAGCAGTTACACAGGGGGCTCGAACACTGAAGCTTTCTTT. Its protein product is CASSYTGGSNTEAFF.

The chain has TRBV7-2 and TRBJ2-1; 13 bases align to TRBD2. This CDR3 has 15 residues. Germline assignment: CDR1 SGHTA and CDR2 FQGNSA. V was pared by 5 bases and J by 9 bases, with 7 bases of the junction left unmatched. The CDR3 nucleotides are TGTGCCAGCAGCGCCGGACTAGCGGGGGCGGCTGAGCAGTTCTTC. Translated, it gives CASSAGLAGAAEQFF.

The chain combines TRBV7-6 with TRBJ1-2; 12 bases match TRBD1. Germline CDR1 is SGHVS and CDR2 is FNYEAQ. The ends lost 5 bases at V and 7 bases at J; junction bases unmatched: 17. The CDR3 contains 18 residues. The CDR3 reads CASSLIPGQGAAGRGYTF. In DNA form, the CDR3 reads TGTGCCAGCAGCCTAATACCGGGACAGGGGGCGGCGGGGCGTGGCTACACCTTC.